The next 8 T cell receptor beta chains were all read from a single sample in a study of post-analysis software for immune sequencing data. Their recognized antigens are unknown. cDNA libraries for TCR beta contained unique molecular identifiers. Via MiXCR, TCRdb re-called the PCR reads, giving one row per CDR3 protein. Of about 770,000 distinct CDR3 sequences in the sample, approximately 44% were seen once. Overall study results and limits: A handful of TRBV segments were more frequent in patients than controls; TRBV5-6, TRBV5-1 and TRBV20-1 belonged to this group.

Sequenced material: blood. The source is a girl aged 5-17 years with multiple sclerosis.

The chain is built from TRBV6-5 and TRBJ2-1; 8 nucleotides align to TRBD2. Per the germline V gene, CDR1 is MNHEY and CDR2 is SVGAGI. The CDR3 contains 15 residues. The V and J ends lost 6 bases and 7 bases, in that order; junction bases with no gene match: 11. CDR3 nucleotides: TGTGCCAGCAGACCGCGGGGTAAGCGGGAGAATGAGCAGTTCTTC. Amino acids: CASRPRGKRENEQFF.

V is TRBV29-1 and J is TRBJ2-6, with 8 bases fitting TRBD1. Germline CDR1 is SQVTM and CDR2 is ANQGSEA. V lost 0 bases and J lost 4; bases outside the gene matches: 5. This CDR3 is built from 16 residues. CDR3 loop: CSVEDLRGQGANVLTF. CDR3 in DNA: TGCAGCGTTGAAGATCTCAGGGGGCAAGGGGCCAACGTCCTGACTTTC.

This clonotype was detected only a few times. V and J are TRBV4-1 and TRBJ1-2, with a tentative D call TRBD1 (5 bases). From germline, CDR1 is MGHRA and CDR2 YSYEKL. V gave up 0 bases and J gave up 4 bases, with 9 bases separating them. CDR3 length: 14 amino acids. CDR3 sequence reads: CASSQDLRVYGYTF. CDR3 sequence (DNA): TGCGCCAGCAGCCAAGATCTCAGGGTCTATGGCTACACCTTC.

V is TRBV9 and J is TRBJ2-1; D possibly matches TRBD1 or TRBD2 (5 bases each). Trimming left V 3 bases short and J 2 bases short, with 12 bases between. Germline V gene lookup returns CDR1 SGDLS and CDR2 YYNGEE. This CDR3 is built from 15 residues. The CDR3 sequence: CASSDRDAPYNEQFF. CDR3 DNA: TGTGCCAGCAGCGATCGGGACGCCCCCTACAATGAGCAGTTCTTC.

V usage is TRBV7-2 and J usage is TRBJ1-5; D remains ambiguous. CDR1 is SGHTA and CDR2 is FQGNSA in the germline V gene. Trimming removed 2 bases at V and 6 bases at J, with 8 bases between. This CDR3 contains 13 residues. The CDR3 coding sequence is TGTGCCAGCAGCTTACGTATAGCTCAGCCCCAGCATTTT. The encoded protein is CASSLRIAQPQHF.

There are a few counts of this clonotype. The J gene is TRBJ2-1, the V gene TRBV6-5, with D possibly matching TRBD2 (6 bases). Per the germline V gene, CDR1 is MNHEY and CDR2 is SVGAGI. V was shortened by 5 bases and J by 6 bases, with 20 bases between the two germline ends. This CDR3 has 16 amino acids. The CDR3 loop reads CASSTYRELSLNEQFF. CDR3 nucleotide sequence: TGTGCCAGCAGTACTTACCGGGAGCTCTCCCTCAATGAGCAGTTCTTC.

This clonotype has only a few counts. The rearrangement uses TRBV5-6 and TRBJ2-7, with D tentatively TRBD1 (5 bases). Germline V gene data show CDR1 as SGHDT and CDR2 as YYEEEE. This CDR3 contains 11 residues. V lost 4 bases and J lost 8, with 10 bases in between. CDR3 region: CASSKQEKQYF. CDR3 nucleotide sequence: TGTGCCAGCAGCAAACAGGAAAAGCAGTACTTC.

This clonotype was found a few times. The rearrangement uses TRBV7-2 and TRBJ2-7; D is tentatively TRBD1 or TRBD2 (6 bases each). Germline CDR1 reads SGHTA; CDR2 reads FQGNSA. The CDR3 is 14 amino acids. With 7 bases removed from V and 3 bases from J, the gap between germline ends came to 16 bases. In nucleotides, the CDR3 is TGTGCCAGCACCCTAAACCGGGGGCTCTACGAGCAGTACTTC. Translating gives CASTLNRGLYEQYF.